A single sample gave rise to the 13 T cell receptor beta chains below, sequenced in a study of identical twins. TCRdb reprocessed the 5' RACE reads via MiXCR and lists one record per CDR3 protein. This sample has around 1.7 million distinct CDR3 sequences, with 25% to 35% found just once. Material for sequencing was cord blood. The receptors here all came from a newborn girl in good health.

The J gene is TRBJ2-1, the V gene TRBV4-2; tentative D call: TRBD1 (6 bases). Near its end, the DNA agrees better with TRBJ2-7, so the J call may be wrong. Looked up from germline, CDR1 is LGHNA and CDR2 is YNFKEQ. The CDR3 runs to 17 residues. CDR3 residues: CASSQDRQGSSYNEQYF. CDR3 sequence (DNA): TGTGCCAGCAGCCAAGACCGCCAGGGGAGCTCCTACAATGAGCAGTACTTC.

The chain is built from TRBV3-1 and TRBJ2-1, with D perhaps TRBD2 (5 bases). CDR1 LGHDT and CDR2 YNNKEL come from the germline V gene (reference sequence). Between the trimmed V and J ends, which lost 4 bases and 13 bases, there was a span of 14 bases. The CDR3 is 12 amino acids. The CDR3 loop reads CASSPRTRTQFF. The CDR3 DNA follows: TGTGCCAGCAGCCCGCGAACTAGAACCCAGTTCTTC.

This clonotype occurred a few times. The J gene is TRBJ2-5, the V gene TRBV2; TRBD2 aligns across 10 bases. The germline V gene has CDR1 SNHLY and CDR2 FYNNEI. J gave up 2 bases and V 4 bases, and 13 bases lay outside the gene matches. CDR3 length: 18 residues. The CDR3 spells CASSVAGGWDELQETQYF. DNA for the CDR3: TGTGCCAGCAGTGTAGCGGGGGGCTGGGATGAACTACAAGAGACCCAGTACTTC.

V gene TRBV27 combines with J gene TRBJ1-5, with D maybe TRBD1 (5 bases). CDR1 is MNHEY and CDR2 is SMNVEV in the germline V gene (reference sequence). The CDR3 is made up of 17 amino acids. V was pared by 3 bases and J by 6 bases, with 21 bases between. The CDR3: CASSFPGGAFRRQPQHF. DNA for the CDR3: TGTGCCAGCAGTTTCCCCGGCGGGGCGTTTCGTCGTCAGCCCCAGCATTTT.

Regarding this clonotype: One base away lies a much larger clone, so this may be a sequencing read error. CDR3 nucleotides: TGTGCCAGCAGCCTCCGGGACAGGGGTAGGAACGCTGAAGCTTTCTTT. Translating it yields CASSLRDRGRNAEAFF. The chain recombines TRBV28 with TRBJ1-1; 10 positions match TRBD1. Germline lookup yields CDR1 MDHEN and CDR2 SYDVKM. This CDR3 is built from 16 residues.

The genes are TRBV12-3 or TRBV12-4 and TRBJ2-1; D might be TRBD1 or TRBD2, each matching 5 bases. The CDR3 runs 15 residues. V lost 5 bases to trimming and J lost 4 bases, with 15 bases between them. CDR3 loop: CASSRDSGGYNEQFF. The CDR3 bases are TGTGCCAGCAGTCGTGACAGTGGGGGATACAATGAGCAGTTCTTC.

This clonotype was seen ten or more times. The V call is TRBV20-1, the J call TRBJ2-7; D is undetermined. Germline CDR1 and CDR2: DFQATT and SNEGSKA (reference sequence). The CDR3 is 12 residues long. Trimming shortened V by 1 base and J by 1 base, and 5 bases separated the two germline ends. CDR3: CSARGQSYEQYF. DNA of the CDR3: TGCAGTGCTAGAGGGCAGTCCTACGAGCAGTACTTC.

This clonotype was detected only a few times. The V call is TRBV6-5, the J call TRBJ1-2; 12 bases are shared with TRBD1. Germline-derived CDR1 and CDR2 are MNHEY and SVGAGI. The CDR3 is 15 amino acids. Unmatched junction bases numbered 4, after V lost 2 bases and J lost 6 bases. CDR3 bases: TGTGCCAGCAGTTACGGGACAGGGGGCGCGAATGGCTACACCTTC. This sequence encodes CASSYGTGGANGYTF.

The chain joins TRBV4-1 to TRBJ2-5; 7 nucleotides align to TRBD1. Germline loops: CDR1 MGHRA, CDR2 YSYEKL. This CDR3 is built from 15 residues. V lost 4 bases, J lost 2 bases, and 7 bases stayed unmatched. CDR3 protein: CASSRFCRGQETQYF. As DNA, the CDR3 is TGCGCCAGCAGCCGCTTTTGCAGGGGGCAAGAGACCCAGTACTTC.

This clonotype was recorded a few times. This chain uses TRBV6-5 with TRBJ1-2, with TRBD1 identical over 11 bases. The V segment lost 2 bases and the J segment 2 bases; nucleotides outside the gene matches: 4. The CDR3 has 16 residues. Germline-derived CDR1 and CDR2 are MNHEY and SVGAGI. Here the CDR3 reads CASSYGTGGDNYGYTF. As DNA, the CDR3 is TGTGCCAGCAGTTACGGGACAGGGGGTGACAACTATGGCTACACCTTC.

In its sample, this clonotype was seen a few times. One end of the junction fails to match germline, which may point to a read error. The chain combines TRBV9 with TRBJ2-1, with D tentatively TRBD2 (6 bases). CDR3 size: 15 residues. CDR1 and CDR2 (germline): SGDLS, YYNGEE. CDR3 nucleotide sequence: TGTGCCAGCAGCGTATTGGGGGGAGCGTACATTGAGCAGTTCTTC. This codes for CASSVLGGAYIEQFF.

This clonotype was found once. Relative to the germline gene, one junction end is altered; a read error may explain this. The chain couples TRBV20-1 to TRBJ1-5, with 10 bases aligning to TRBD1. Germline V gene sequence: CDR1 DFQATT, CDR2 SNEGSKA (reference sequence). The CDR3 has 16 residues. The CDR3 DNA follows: TGCAGTGCCAGAGGGACAGGGGTGAAGGGCAATCAGCTCCAGCATTTT. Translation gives CSARGTGVKGNQLQHF.

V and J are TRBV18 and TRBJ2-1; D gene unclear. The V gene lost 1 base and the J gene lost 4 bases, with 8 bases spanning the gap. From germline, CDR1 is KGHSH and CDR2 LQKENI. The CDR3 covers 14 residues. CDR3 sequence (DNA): TGTGCCAGCTCACCACTTTGGGGATACAATGAGCAGTTCTTC. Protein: CASSPLWGYNEQFF.